A selection of T cell receptor beta chains follows, all from one sample in a study of T cell changes during pregnancy in multiple sclerosis. TCRdb keeps only in-frame clones here, not all; method: immunoSEQ multiplex PCR. The table has about 31,000 clones, roughly 87% seen once. Here the sequenced sample was CD8+ T cells from peripheral blood mononuclear cells, taken before pregnancy. These TCRs come from a female donor with multiple sclerosis, enrolled in a pregnancy study. Each CDR3 is given with its conserved first and last residue. D genes are given only for firm matches. Rows may omit the clone size; those that give it use once, few, many or a size class.

size	V	J	D	CDR3	DNA
.	TRBV7-2	TRBJ1-1	.	CASSPSGFFNTEAFF	TGTGCCAGCAGCCCATCCGGTTTTTTTAACACTGAAGCTTTCTTT
.	TRBV6-1	TRBJ2-7	.	CASSEGQGWSGEQYF	TGTGCCAGCAGTGAGGGCCAGGGGTGGTCCGGCGAGCAGTACTTC
.	TRBV27	TRBJ2-1	TRBD1	CASSPNRDRAYNEQFF	TGTGCCAGCAGTCCAAACCGGGACAGGGCTTACAATGAGCAGTTCTTC
.	TRBV9	TRBJ1-2	.	CASSVQGPNYGYTF	TGTGCCAGCAGCGTACAGGGGCCTAACTATGGCTACACCTTC
.	TRBV6-1	TRBJ2-7	TRBD2	CASSEKAGGSYEQYF	TGTGCCAGCAGTGAAAAAGCGGGAGGCTCCTACGAGCAGTACTTC
.	TRBV2	TRBJ2-5	TRBD1	CASRDRDSGLETQYF	TGTGCCAGCAGAGACAGGGACAGCGGCTTGGAGACCCAGTACTTC
.	TRBV6-1	TRBJ2-1	TRBD2	CASSVLVAGDYNEQFF	TGTGCCAGCAGTGTGTTAGTAGCGGGAGATTACAATGAGCAGTTCTTC
.	TRBV10-3	TRBJ2-2	TRBD1	CAIRGDRGLDGELFF	TGTGCCATCAGAGGTGACAGGGGGCTTGACGGGGAGCTGTTTTTT
.	TRBV15	TRBJ2-7	TRBD2	CATSRPGIASGSSYEQYF	TGTGCCACCAGCAGACCCGGGATAGCTAGCGGGAGCTCCTACGAGCAGTACTTC
.	TRBV9	TRBJ2-7	.	CASSVDRLPYEQYF	TGTGCCAGCAGCGTGGACAGATTACCCTACGAGCAGTACTTC
.	TRBV11-3	TRBJ2-1	TRBD2	CASSLRGTSGPGEQFF	TGTGCCAGCAGCTTAAGGGGAACTAGCGGCCCGGGTGAGCAGTTCTTC
.	TRBV6-5	TRBJ1-6	.	CASSSSRIRLSPLHF	TGTGCCAGCAGTTCCTCGAGAATTCGGTTGTCACCCCTCCACTTT
.	TRBV19	TRBJ1-1	.	CASIDRNTEAFF	TGTGCCAGCATAGACAGGAACACTGAAGCTTTCTTT
.	TRBV7-9	TRBJ1-1	.	CASSFAGGTEAFF	TGTGCCAGCAGCTTTGCGGGGGGCACTGAAGCTTTCTTT
.	TRBV14	TRBJ2-6	.	CASSQSPPTIDVLTF	TGTGCCAGCAGCCAAAGCCCTCCGACAATCGACGTCCTGACTTTC
.	TRBV7-9	TRBJ2-1	.	CASSLAGSSYNEQFF	TGTGCCAGCAGCTTAGCGGGGAGCTCCTACAATGAGCAGTTCTTC
.	TRBV28	TRBJ1-2	TRBD1	CASSPGQGLINYGYTF	TGTGCCAGCAGTCCAGGACAGGGTCTGATAAACTATGGCTACACCTTC
.	TRBV27	TRBJ2-5	TRBD1	CASSLGQGARETQYF	TGTGCCAGCAGTCTGGGACAGGGGGCTAGGGAGACCCAGTACTTC
.	TRBV7-3	TRBJ2-1	TRBD2	CASSNDRLASYNEQFF	TGTGCCAGCAGTAATGACCGACTAGCCTCCTACAATGAGCAGTTCTTC
.	TRBV4-3	TRBJ1-4	.	CASSQDGTGREKLFF	TGCGCCAGCAGCCAAGATGGTACAGGGCGGGAAAAACTGTTTTTT
.	TRBV30	TRBJ2-3	.	CAWRSEEEDTQYF	TGTGCCTGGAGGTCTGAGGAAGAAGATACGCAGTATTTT
.	TRBV5-1	TRBJ2-7	.	CASSLGRVDEQYF	TGCGCCAGCAGCTTGGGCCGGGTGGACGAGCAGTACTTC
.	TRBV5-6	TRBJ1-5	.	CASSFQGYSNQPQHF	TGTGCCAGCAGCTTCCAGGGTTATAGCAATCAGCCCCAGCATTTT
.	TRBV18	TRBJ2-2	.	CASSQAGEMNTGELFF	TGTGCCAGCTCACAAGCAGGGGAAATGAACACCGGGGAGCTGTTTTTT
.	TRBV10-3	TRBJ2-4	TRBD1	CAISDPDRANIQYF	TGTGCCATCAGTGACCCGGACAGGGCGAACATTCAGTACTTC
few	TRBV6-5	TRBJ1-1	.	CASSGLNEAFF	TGTGCCAGCAGCGGACTCAACGAAGCTTTCTTT
.	TRBV2	TRBJ2-2	TRBD2	CASRVKSGGVTGELFF	TGTGCCAGCAGGGTAAAAAGCGGGGGGGTCACCGGGGAGCTGTTTTTT
.	TRBV11-3	TRBJ2-2	TRBD2	CASSLELAGAHGELFF	TGTGCCAGCAGCTTAGAGTTAGCGGGGGCCCACGGGGAGCTGTTTTTT
.	TRBV27	TRBJ2-3	.	CASTTLGGSGPDTQYF	TGTGCCAGTACGACACTAGGGGGTTCCGGGCCAGATACGCAGTATTTT
.	TRBV29-1	TRBJ2-1	TRBD2	CSVDLSGDYNEQFF	TGCAGCGTTGATCTTAGCGGGGACTACAATGAGCAGTTCTTC
medium-sized	TRBV6-1	TRBJ2-3	TRBD2	CASSELAGGPDTQYF	TGTGCCAGCAGTGAACTAGCGGGGGGGCCAGATACGCAGTATTTT